The T cell receptor (beta chain) described here comes from a study of cytomegalovirus exposure and HLA in healthy donors. The PCR had 60 Vbeta and 13 Jbeta primers. The assay was immunoSEQ multiplex PCR, and TCRdb's table has in-frame clones only and misses some. The sample has approximately 260,000 clones; 80% to 95% are singletons. Notes on the study in general: Later on, analysis showed that most CMV-associated TCR beta chains appeared to be HLA-restricted.

Healthy bone marrow donors formed the donor group. While unrecorded immune exposures were likely, the donors were nominally healthy when sampled. Of note for this clone: The antigen is not known.

The germline CDR1 and CDR2 sequences are SGHVS and FQNEAQ. The CDR3 sequence is 12 residues long. With 8 bases removed from V and 1 base from J, the gap between germline ends came to 7 bases. The sequenced sample consisted of PBMCs. The chain combines TRBV7-8 with TRBJ2-3; D may be TRBD2 (5 bases). This receptor was identified in a girl aged 2-9 years in good health and CMV-seronegative. CDR3: CASFGGTDTQYF. CDR3 DNA: TGTGCCAGCTTCGGGGGCACAGATACGCAGTATTTT.